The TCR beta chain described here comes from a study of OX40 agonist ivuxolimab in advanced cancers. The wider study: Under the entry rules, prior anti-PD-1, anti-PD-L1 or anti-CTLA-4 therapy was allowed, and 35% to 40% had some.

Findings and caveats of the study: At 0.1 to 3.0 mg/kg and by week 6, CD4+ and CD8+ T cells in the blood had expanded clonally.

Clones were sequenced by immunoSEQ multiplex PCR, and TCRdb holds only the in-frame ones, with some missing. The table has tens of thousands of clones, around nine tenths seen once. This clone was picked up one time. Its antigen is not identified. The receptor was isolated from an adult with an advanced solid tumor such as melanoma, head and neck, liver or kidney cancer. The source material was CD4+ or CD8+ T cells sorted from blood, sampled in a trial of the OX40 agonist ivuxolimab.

The CDR3 DNA follows: TGTGCCAGCTCACCAGGGGCAGGGGTCCTACCCTCCTACGAGCAGTACTTC. Protein product: CASSPGAGVLPSYEQYF. The chain has TRBV18 and TRBJ2-7; weak D call: TRBD1 (6 bases). Trimming pared 2 bases from V and 0 bases from J, leaving 17 bases between. The CDR3 extends over 17 amino acids. The germline CDR1 and CDR2 sequences are KGHSH and LQKENI. The full variable domain, with the rest looked up from reference TRBV18 and TRBJ2-7, is NAGVMQNPRHLVRRRGQEARLRCSPMKGHSHVYWYRQLPEEGLKFMVYLQKENIIDESGMPKERFSAEFPKEGPSILRIQQVVRGDSAAYFCASSPGAGVLPSYEQYFGPGTRLTVT.